One and the same sample provided the 22 T cell receptor beta chains below, sequenced in a study of T cell repertoires in cytomegalovirus infection. MiXCR, applied by TCRdb to the reads, yields one record per CDR3 protein. The data hold approximately 770,000 distinct CDR3 sequences, with roughly 28% observed a single time. These receptors have no identified antigens. Sequenced here: cultured CD8+ T cells from PBMCs, sampled from culture after CMV antigen stimulation. Every receptor here comes from a human donor in good health (CMV status not recorded). Some clones in this sample may be carry-over from other donors' samples.

This clonotype was recorded once. The chain couples TRBV6-2 or TRBV6-3 to TRBJ2-1; D could derive from TRBD1 or TRBD2 (6 bases each). V was pared by 8 bases and J by 6 bases, with 11 bases between. This CDR3 has 12 amino acids. Germline V gene sequence: CDR1 MNHEY, CDR2 SVGEGT. The CDR3 reads CASVGGSNEQFF. The CDR3 coding sequence is TGTGCCAGCGTGGGGGGCAGCAATGAGCAGTTCTTC.

The V gene is TRBV6-6, the J gene TRBJ1-2; 7 bases agree with TRBD1. V shed 2 bases and J 8 bases; nucleotides not matched to a gene: 8. Germline loops: CDR1 MNHNY, CDR2 SVGAGI (reference sequence). This CDR3 is 14 amino acids long. The DNA of the CDR3 is TGTGCCAGCAGTTACGAGTGGGACAGAAAAGGCTACACCTTC. Amino acids: CASSYEWDRKGYTF.

The V call is TRBV7-4, the J call TRBJ1-3, with D perhaps matching TRBD1 (5 bases). The CDR3 is made up of 17 amino acids. In germline, CDR1 is SGHVT, CDR2 SQSDAQ. Trimming removed 1 base from V and 4 bases from J, with 17 bases in between. CDR3 protein: CASSLVDRTMGGNTIYF. DNA for the CDR3: TGTGCCAGCAGCTTAGTCGACCGGACAATGGGGGGAAACACCATATATTTT. Looking up the rest from reference TRBV7-4 and TRBJ1-3 gives the full variable domain: GAGVSQSPRYKVAKRGRDVALRCDSISGHVTLYWYRQTLGQGSEVLTYSQSDAQRDKSGRPSGRFSAERPERSVSTLKIQRTEQGDSAVYLCASSLVDRTMGGNTIYFGEGSWLTVV.

The chain links TRBV11-2 to TRBJ2-2; 9 nucleotides line up with TRBD2. The CDR3 consists of 18 residues. Germline V gene lookup returns CDR1 SGHAT and CDR2 FQNNGV. The V segment lost 0 bases and the J segment 6 bases; nucleotides outside the gene matches: 11. CDR3 protein: CASSLEVGSGGTAGELFF. The CDR3 region has the DNA TGTGCCAGCAGCTTAGAGGTCGGAAGCGGGGGGACGGCCGGGGAGCTGTTTTTT.

The chain recombines TRBV7-8 with TRBJ1-4; no reliable D call. CDR3 length: 13 residues. Trimming took off 1 base at V and 9 bases at J, with 9 bases between the two ends. Germline CDR1 reads SGHVS; CDR2 reads FQNEAQ. CDR3 nucleotide sequence: TGTGCCAGCAGCTTAGGGGATTTTAAAAAACTGTTTTTT. Its protein product is CASSLGDFKKLFF.

This clonotype was counted many times. The chain has TRBV6-2 or TRBV6-3 and TRBJ2-6; 10 bases map to TRBD2. Germline V gene lookup returns CDR1 MNHEY and CDR2 SVGEGT. This CDR3 is built from 16 residues. V trimming: 9 bases; J trimming: 4 bases; junction bases outside the gene matches: 9. The DNA for the CDR3 is TGTGCCAGTACCGGGACTAGCGTTGCCGGGGCCAACGTCCTGACTTTC. Encoded protein: CASTGTSVAGANVLTF.

The rearrangement uses TRBV14 and TRBJ2-7; D may be TRBD2 (5 bases). The CDR3 runs 14 residues. The V end lost 2 bases, the J end lost 0 bases, and 8 bases lay between the germline ends. Looked up from germline, CDR1 is SGHDN and CDR2 is FVKESK. Written as DNA, the CDR3 is TGTGCCAGCAGCCAACGGGATCGCTCCTACGAGCAGTACGTC. It specifies CASSQRDRSYEQYV.

The chain has TRBV24-1 and TRBJ2-5; TRBD2 matches at 9 bases. The CDR3 runs to 15 residues. Per germline, CDR1 KGHDR and CDR2 SFDVKD. V was pared by 3 bases and J by 1 base, with 2 bases of the junction left unmatched. The CDR3 sequence is CATSDQRGAQETQYF. As DNA, the CDR3 is TGTGCCACCAGTGATCAGCGGGGGGCCCAAGAGACCCAGTACTTC.

The V and J genes are TRBV6-5 and TRBJ1-5; D not resolved. The CDR3 is 17 amino acids. Germline V gene data show CDR1 as MNHEY and CDR2 as SVGAGI. V dropped 4 bases and J dropped 5 bases, with 21 bases sitting between them. CDR3 DNA: TGTGCCAGCAGTTTACGGCGACCTGGAGAGGATTATCAGCCCCAGCATTTT. As protein: CASSLRRPGEDYQPQHF.

V is TRBV12-3 or TRBV12-4 and J is TRBJ2-1, with 13 bases fitting TRBD2. The CDR3 covers 18 residues. Trimming removed 5 bases from V and 9 bases from J; junction bases left unmatched: 16. The CDR3 region is CASSPRMGLAGTKGEQFF. DNA of the CDR3: TGTGCCAGCAGTCCGCGAATGGGACTAGCGGGGACAAAGGGTGAGCAGTTCTTC.

This clonotype was picked up a small number of times. The CDR3 DNA is TGTGCCAGCAGCCCGGTCCCGGGACACGCTTCGAACACCGGGGAGCTGTTTTTT. Translated, it gives CASSPVPGHASNTGELFF. The chain joins TRBV9 to TRBJ2-2, with D maybe TRBD1 (6 bases). The germline gives CDR1 SGDLS, CDR2 YYNGEE. Trimming removed 4 bases at V and 0 bases at J, with 19 bases between. The CDR3 is 18 residues long.

This clonotype was recorded once. The genes are TRBV6-6 and TRBJ2-5, with 7 bases identical to TRBD1. The V gene end was trimmed by 7 bases and the J gene end by 5 bases; junction bases not matched to a gene: 13. There are 15 residues in the CDR3. Per germline, CDR1 MNHNY and CDR2 SVGAGI (reference sequence). The CDR3 DNA reads as TGTGCCAGCAACCTTTTGAGGGGGCCGGGGGAGACCCAGTACTTC. It translates to CASNLLRGPGETQYF.

This clonotype was detected only a few times. The J gene is TRBJ2-1, the V gene TRBV5-4; no clear D gene. Per germline, CDR1 SGHNT and CDR2 YYREEE (reference sequence). The V and J ends lost 1 base and 4 bases respectively, with 12 bases between them. CDR3 length equals 15 residues. The CDR3 loop reads CASSLPLFPYNEQFF. DNA of the CDR3: TGTGCCAGCAGCTTGCCTCTTTTCCCGTACAATGAGCAGTTCTTC. The full variable domain, its missing parts supplied by reference TRBV5-4 and TRBJ2-1, is ETGVTQSPTHLIKTRGQQVTLRCSSQSGHNTVSWYQQALGQGPQFIFQYYREEENGRGNFPPRFSGLQFPNYSSELNVNALELDDSALYLCASSLPLFPYNEQFFGPGTRLTVL.

This clonotype was seen more than once but under ten times. The rearrangement joins TRBV7-9 to TRBJ1-6; D not resolved. The germline CDR1 and CDR2 sequences are SEHNR and FQNEAQ (reference sequence). Trimming took off 1 base at V and 7 bases at J, with 5 bases between the two ends. This CDR3 contains 13 residues. CDR3: CASSLDKNSPLHF. In nucleotides, the CDR3 is TGTGCCAGCAGCTTAGACAAGAATTCACCCCTCCACTTT. Supplemented by reference TRBV7-9 and TRBJ1-6, the full variable domain reads DTGVSQNPRHKITKRGQNVTFRCDPISEHNRLYWYRQTLGQGPEFLTYFQNEAQLEKSRLLSDRFSAERPKGSFSTLEIQRTEQGDSAMYLCASSLDKNSPLHFGNGTRLTVT.

This clonotype was observed a few times. This chain uses TRBV24-1 with TRBJ1-2; perhaps TRBD1 as D (5 bases). The germline V and J ends were trimmed by 0 bases and 2 bases, with 9 bases remaining between them. Looked up from germline, CDR1 is KGHDR and CDR2 is SFDVKD. The CDR3 has 15 residues. The CDR3 is CATSDLQGANYGYTF. CDR3 DNA sequence: TGTGCCACCAGTGATTTGCAGGGTGCGAACTATGGCTACACCTTC.

This clonotype was counted between two and nine times. This chain joins TRBV24-1 and TRBJ1-1; D gene ambiguous. V was shortened by 6 bases and J by 2 bases, with 9 bases between the two germline ends. Per germline, CDR1 KGHDR and CDR2 SFDVKD. This CDR3 region has 13 residues. The CDR3 DNA reads TGTGCCACCAGTCTCGCTACTAACACTGAAGCTTTCTTT. Its translation: CATSLATNTEAFF.

This clonotype has only a few counts. The chain carries TRBV5-4 and TRBJ2-3; 7 positions agree with TRBD2. CDR1 SGHNT and CDR2 YYREEE come from the germline V gene (reference sequence). There are 16 residues in the CDR3. V was clipped by 0 bases and J by 5 bases; unmatched bases: 9. The chain's CDR3 is CASSLDFGLERDTQYF. The CDR3, as DNA: TGTGCCAGCAGCTTGGATTTCGGACTAGAACGAGATACGCAGTATTTT.

This clonotype is a singleton in its sample. The chain is built from TRBV15 and TRBJ1-6; D is perhaps TRBD1 (5 bases). The germline V gene encodes CDR1 LNHNV and CDR2 YYDKDF (reference sequence). This CDR3 contains 16 residues. Trimming shortened V by 0 bases and J by 9 bases, and 15 bases separated the two germline ends. CDR3 sequence: CATSRDRGLGSSPLHF. DNA for the CDR3: TGTGCCACCAGCAGAGATCGGGGCCTAGGAAGTTCACCCCTCCACTTT.

The chain joins TRBV28 to TRBJ1-6; D possibly corresponds to TRBD1 (5 bases). The V gene lost 6 bases and the J gene lost 0 bases, with 15 bases spanning the gap. The CDR3 sequence is 17 residues long. The germline V gene has CDR1 MDHEN and CDR2 SYDVKM. CDR3 region: CASRLDSQSSYNSPLHF. The CDR3 DNA is TGTGCCAGCAGGCTTGACAGCCAGAGCTCCTATAATTCACCCCTCCACTTT.

This chain joins TRBV6-1 and TRBJ2-1, with D hard to call. Germline values: CDR1 MNHNS, CDR2 SASEGT. CDR3 length equals 15 residues. Trimming pared 0 bases from V and 0 bases from J, leaving 6 bases between. The DNA for the CDR3 is TGTGCCAGCAGTGAAGCGCCTCACTCCTACAATGAGCAGTTCTTC. The encoded protein is CASSEAPHSYNEQFF.

CDR3 nucleotides: TGTGCCAGCAGTTTAACCCTCGGGACAGGGGTCTCGGATGAGCAGTTCTTC. Residues: CASSLTLGTGVSDEQFF. This chain connects TRBV27 to TRBJ2-1, with 10 bases fitting TRBD1. This CDR3 is built from 17 residues. The V and J ends lost 2 bases and 8 bases, in that order; junction bases with no gene match: 12. The germline gives CDR1 MNHEY, CDR2 SMNVEV (reference sequence).

This clonotype occurred a few times. This sequence joins TRBV19 and TRBJ2-5, with D possibly matching TRBD2 (7 bases). CDR1 is LNHDA, CDR2 SQIVND, per germline (reference sequence). Trimming removed 6 bases from V and 5 bases from J, with 22 bases in between. This CDR3 contains 16 residues. This chain's CDR3 is CASRSAGATIGETQYF. In DNA form, the CDR3 reads TGTGCCAGTAGGTCGGCGGGGGCCACAATCGGGGAGACCCAGTACTTC.